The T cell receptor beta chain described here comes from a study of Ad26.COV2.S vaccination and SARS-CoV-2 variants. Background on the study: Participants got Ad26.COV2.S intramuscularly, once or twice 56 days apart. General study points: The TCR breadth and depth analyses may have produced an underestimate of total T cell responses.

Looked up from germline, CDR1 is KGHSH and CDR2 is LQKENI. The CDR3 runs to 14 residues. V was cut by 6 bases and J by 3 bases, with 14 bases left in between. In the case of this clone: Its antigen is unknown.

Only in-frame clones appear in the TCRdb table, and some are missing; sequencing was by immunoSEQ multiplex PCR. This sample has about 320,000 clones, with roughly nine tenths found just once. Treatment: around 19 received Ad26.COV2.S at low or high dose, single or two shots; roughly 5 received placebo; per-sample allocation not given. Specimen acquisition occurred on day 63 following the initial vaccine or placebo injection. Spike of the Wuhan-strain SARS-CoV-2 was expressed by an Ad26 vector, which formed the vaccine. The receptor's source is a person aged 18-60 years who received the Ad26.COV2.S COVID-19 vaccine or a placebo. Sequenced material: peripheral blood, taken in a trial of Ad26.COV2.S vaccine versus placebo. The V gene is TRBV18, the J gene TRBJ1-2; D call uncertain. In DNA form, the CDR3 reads TGTGCCAGCTCCGACGGTAGGCTCCACTATGGCTACACCTTC. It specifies CASSDGRLHYGYTF.